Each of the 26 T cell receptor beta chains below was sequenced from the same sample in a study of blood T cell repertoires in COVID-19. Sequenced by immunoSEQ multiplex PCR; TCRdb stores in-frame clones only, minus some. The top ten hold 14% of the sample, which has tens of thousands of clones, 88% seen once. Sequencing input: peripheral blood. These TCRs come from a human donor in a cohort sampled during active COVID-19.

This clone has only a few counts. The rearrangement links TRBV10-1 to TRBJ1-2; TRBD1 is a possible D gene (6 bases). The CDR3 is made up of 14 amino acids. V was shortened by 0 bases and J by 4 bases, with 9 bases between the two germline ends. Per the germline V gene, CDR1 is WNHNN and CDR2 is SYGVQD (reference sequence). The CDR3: CASSESDRPYGYTF. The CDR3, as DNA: TGCGCCAGCAGTGAGTCCGACAGGCCCTATGGCTACACCTTC.

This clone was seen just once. The CDR3 spells CASRDRVESPLHF. CDR3 nucleotide sequence: TGTGCCAGCCGGGACAGGGTGGAATCACCCCTCCACTTT. The chain couples TRBV10-3 to TRBJ1-6, with 9 bases identical to TRBD1. This CDR3 is built from 13 residues. From germline, CDR1 is ENHRY and CDR2 SYGVKD. V trimming: 10 bases; J trimming: 10 bases; junction bases outside the gene matches: 8.

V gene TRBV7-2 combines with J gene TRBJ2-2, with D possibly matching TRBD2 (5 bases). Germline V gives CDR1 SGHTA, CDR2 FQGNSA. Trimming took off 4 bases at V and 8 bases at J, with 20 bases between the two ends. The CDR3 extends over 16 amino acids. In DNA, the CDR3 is TGTGCCAGCAGCTCTAGCCCGCAGGTCCCCCAGGGGGAGCTGTTTTTT. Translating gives CASSSSPQVPQGELFF.

CDR3 loop: CASSWTPNQPQHF. As DNA, the CDR3 is TGCGCCAGCAGTTGGACTCCCAATCAGCCCCAGCATTTT. The rearrangement uses TRBV4-1 and TRBJ1-5, with D hard to call. V shed 6 bases and J shed 3 bases, with 9 bases lying between them. CDR1 and CDR2 (germline): MGHRA, YSYEKL. The CDR3 spans 13 residues.

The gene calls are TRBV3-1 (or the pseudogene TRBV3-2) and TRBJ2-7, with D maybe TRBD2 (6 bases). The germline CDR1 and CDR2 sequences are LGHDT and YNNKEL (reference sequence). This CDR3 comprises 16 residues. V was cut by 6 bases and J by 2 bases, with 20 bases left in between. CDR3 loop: CASRSAPGSGPYEQYF. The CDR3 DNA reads TGTGCCAGCAGGTCTGCTCCCGGGAGCGGCCCCTACGAGCAGTACTTC.

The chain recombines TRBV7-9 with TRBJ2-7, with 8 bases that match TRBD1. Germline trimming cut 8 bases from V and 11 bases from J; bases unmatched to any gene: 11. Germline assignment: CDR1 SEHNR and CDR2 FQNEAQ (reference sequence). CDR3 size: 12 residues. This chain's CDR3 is CASGTGESGEYF. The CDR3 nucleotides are TGTGCCAGCGGGACAGGAGAATCGGGAGAGTACTTC.

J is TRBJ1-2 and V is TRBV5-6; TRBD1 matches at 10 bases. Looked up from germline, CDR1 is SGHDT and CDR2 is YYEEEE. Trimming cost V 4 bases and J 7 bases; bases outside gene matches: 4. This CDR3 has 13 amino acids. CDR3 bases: TGTGCCAGCAGCCATGACAGGGGGCTTGGCTACACCTTC. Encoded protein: CASSHDRGLGYTF.

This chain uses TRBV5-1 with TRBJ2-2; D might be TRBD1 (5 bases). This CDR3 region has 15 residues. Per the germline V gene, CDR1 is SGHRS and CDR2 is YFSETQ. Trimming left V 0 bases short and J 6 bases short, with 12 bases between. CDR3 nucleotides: TGCGCCAGCAGCTTGGACGGACACCGCGCCGGGGAGCTGTTTTTT. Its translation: CASSLDGHRAGELFF.

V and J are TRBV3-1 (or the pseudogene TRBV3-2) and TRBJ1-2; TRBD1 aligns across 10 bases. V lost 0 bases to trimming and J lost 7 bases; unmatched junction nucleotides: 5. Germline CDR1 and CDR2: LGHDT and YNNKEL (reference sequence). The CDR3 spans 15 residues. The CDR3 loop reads CASSQELGTGVGYTF. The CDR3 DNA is TGTGCCAGCAGCCAAGAACTCGGGACAGGGGTTGGCTACACCTTC.

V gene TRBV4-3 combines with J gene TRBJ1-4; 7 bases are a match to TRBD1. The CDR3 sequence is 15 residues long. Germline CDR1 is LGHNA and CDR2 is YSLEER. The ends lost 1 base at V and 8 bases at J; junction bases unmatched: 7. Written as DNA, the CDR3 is TGCGCCAGCAGCCAAGTTCAGGGGGTGGGGGAAAAACTGTTTTTT. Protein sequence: CASSQVQGVGEKLFF.

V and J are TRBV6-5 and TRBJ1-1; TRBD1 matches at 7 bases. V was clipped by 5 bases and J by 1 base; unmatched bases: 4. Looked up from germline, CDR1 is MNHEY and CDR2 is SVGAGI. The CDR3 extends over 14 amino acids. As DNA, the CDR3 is TGTGCCAGCAGTCCCCGGACAGGGAACACTGAAGCTTTCTTT. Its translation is CASSPRTGNTEAFF.

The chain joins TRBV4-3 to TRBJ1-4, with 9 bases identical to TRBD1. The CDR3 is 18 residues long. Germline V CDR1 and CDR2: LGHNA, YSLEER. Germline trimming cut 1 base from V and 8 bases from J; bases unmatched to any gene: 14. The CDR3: CASSQGTGEDPVGEKLFF. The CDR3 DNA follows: TGCGCCAGCAGCCAAGGGACAGGGGAAGACCCTGTGGGAGAAAAACTGTTTTTT.

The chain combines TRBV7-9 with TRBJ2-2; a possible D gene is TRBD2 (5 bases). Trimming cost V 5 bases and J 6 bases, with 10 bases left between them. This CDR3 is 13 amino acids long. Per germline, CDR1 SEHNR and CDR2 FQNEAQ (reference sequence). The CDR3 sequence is CASSERGPGELFF. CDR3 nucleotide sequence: TGTGCCAGCAGCGAGAGAGGGCCCGGGGAGCTGTTTTTT.

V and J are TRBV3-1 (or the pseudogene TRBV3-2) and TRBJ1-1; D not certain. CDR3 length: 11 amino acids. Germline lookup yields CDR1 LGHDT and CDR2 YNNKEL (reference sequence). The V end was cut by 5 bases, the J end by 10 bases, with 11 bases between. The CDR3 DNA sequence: TGTGCCAGCAGCGAACTGAATGCAGCTTTCTTT. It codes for CASSELNAAFF.

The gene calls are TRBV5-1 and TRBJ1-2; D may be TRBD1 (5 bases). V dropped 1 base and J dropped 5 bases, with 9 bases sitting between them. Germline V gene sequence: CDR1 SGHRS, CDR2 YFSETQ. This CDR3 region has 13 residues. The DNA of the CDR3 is TGCGCCAGCAGCTTGAGACAGCCTTATGGCTACACCTTC. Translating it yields CASSLRQPYGYTF.

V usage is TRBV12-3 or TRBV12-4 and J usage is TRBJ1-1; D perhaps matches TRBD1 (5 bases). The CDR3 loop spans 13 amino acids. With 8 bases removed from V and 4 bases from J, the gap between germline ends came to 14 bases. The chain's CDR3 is CASERGRATEAFF. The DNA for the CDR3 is TGTGCCAGCGAGCGGGGCCGGGCCACTGAAGCTTTCTTT.

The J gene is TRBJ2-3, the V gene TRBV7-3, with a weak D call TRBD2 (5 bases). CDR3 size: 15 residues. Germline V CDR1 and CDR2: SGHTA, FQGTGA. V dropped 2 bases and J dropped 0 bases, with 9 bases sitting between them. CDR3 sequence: CASSLYGDSTDTQYF. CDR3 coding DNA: TGTGCCAGCAGCTTATACGGGGATAGCACAGATACGCAGTATTTT.

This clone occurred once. DNA for the CDR3: TGTGCCAGCAGCTTCTGGACAGTCCCAGGAAATCAGCCCCAGCATTTT. Translation: CASSFWTVPGNQPQHF. V and J are TRBV5-6 and TRBJ1-5; possible D gene TRBD1, 6 bases. Deletions cut 2 bases from V and 4 bases from J, with 16 bases between. The CDR3 consists of 16 residues. Germline V gene data show CDR1 as SGHDT and CDR2 as YYEEEE.

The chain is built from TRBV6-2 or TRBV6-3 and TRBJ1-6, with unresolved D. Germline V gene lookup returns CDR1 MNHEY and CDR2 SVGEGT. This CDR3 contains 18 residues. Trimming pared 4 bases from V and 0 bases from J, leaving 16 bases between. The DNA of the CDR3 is TGTGCCAGCAGTTTCGTGACCGGAGGAGCCTCCTATAATTCACCCCTCCACTTT. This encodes CASSFVTGGASYNSPLHF.

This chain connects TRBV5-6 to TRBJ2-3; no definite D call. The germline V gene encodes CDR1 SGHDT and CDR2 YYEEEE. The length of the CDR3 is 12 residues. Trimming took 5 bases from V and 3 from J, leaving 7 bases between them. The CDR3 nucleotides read TGTGCCAGCAGTCTTACAACAGATACGCAGTATTTT. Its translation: CASSLTTDTQYF.

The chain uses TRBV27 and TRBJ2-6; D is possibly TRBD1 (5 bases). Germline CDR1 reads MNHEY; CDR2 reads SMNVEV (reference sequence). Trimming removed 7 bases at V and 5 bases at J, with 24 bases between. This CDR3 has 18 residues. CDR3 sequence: CASTYYDQGRVRANVLTF. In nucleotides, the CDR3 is TGTGCCAGCACCTACTACGACCAGGGAAGGGTGCGGGCCAACGTCCTGACTTTC.

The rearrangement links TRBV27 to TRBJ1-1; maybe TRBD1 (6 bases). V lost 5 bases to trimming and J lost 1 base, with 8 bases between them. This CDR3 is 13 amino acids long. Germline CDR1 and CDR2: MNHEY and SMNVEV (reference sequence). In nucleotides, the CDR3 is TGTGCCAGCAGTGGCAGGGGGAACACTGAAGCTTTCTTT. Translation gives CASSGRGNTEAFF.

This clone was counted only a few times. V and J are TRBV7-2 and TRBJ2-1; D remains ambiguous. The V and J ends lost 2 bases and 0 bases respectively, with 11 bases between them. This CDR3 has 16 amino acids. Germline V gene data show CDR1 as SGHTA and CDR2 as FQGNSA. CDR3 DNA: TGTGCCAGCAGCTTAAGCGCCGATAGCTCCTACAATGAGCAGTTCTTC. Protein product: CASSLSADSSYNEQFF.

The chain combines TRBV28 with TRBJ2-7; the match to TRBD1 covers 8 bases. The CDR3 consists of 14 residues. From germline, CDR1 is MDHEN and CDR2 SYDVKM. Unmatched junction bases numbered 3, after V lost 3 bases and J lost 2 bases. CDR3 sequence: CASSLPTGAYEQYF. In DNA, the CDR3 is TGTGCCAGCAGTTTGCCGACAGGGGCCTACGAGCAGTACTTC.

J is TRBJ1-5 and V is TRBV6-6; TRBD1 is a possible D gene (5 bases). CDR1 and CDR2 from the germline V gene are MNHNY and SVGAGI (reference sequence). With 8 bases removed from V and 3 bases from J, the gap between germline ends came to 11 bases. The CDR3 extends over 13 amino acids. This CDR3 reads CASWVGDNQPQHF. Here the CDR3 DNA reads TGTGCCAGCTGGGTAGGGGACAATCAGCCCCAGCATTTT.

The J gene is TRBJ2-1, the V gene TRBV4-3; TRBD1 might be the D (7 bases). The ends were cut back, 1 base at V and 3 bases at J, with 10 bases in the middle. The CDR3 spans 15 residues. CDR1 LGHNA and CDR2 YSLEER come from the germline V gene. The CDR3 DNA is TGCGCCAGCAGCCAAGGGGGGGACAGCTACAATGAGCAGTTCTTC. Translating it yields CASSQGGDSYNEQFF.